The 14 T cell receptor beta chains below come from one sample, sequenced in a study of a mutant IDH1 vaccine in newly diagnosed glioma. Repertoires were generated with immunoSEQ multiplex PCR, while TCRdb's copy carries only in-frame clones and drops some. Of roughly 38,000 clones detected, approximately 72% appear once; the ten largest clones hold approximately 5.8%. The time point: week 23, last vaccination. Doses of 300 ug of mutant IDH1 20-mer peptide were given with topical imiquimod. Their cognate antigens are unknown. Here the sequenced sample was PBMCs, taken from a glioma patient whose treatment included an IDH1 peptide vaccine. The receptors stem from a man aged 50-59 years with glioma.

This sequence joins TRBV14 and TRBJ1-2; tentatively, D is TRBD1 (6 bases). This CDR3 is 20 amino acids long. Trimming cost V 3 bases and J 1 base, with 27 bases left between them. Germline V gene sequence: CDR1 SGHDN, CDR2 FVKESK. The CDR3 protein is CASSHRLGASGTAVNYGYTF. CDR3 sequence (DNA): TGTGCCAGCAGCCATCGTTTGGGGGCCTCGGGGACCGCTGTTAACTATGGCTACACCTTC.

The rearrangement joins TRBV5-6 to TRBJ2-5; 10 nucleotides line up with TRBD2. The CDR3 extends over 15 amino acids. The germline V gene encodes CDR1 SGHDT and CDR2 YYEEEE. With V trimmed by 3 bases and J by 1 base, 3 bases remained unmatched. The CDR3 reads CASSWTSGIQETQYF. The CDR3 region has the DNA TGTGCCAGCAGCTGGACTAGCGGAATCCAAGAGACCCAGTACTTC.

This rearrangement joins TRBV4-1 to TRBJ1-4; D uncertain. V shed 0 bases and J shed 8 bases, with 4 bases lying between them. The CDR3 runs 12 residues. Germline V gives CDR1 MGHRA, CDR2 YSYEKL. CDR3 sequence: CASSQEGEKLFF. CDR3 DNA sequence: TGCGCCAGCAGCCAAGAAGGAGAAAAACTGTTTTTT.

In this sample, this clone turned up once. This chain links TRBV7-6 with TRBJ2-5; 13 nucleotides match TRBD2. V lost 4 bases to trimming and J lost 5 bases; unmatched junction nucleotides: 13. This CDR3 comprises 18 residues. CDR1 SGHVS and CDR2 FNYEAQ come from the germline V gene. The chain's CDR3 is CASSSLLAGGLEGETQYF. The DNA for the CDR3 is TGTGCCAGCAGCTCCTTACTAGCGGGGGGGCTTGAGGGGGAGACCCAGTACTTC.

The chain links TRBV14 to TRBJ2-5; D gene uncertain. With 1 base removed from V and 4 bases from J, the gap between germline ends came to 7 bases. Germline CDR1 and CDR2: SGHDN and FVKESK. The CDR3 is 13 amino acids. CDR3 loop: CASSQGARETQYF. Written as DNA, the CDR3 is TGTGCCAGCAGCCAAGGAGCGAGAGAGACCCAGTACTTC.

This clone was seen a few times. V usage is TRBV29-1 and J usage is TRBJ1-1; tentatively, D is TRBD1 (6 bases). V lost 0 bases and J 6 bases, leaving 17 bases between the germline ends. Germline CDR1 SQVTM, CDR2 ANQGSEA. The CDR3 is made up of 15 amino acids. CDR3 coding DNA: TGCAGCGTTGAAGATTTTTCACCGGGACAACCTGAAGCTTTCTTT. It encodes CSVEDFSPGQPEAFF.

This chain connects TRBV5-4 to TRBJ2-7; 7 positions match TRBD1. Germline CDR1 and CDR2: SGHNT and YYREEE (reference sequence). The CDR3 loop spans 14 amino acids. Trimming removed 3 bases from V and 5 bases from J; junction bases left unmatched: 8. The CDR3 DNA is TGTGCCAGCAGCTCCCAGACAGGGTTGGACGAGCAGTACTTC. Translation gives CASSSQTGLDEQYF.

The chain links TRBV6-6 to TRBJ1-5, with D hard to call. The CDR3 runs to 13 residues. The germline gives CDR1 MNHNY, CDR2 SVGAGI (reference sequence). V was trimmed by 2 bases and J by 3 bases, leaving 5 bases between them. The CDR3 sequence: CASSYVANQPQHF. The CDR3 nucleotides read TGTGCCAGCAGTTACGTAGCCAATCAGCCCCAGCATTTT.

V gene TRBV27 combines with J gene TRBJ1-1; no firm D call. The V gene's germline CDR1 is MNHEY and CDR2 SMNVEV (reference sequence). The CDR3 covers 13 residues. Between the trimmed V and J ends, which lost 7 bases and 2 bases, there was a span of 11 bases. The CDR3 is CASTPGANTEAFF. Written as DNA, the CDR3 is TGTGCCAGCACCCCAGGAGCCAACACTGAAGCTTTCTTT.

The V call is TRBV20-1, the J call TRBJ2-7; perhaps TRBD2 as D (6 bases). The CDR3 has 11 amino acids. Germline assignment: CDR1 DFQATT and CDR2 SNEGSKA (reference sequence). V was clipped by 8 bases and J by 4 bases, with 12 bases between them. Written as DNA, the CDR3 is TGCAGTTGGGACTTTCAATACGAGCAGTACTTC. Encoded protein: CSWDFQYEQYF.

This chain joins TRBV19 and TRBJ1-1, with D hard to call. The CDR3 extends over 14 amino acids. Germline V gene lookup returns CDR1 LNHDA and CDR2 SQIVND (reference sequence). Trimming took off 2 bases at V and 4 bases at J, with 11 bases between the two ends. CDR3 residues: CASSIRRQVTEAFF. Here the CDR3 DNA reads TGTGCCAGTAGTATAAGGAGGCAGGTCACTGAAGCTTTCTTT.

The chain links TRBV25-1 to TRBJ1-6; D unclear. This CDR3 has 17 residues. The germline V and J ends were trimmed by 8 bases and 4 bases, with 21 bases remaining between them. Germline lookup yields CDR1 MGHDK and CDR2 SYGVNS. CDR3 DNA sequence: TGTGCCAGCGGGAGTATATTGGACGGGCTTTATAATTCACCCCTCCACTTT. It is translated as CASGSILDGLYNSPLHF.

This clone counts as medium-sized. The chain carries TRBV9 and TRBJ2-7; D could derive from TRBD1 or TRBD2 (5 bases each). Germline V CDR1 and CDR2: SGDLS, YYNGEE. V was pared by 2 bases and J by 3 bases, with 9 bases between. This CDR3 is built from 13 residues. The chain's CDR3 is CASSVGVGYEQYF. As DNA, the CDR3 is TGTGCCAGCAGCGTGGGGGTTGGCTACGAGCAGTACTTC.

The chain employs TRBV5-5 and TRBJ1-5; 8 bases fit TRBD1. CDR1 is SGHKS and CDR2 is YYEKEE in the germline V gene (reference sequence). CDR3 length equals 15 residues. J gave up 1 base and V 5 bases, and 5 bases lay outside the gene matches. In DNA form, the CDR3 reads TGTGCCAGCAGTCCCCAGGGGGCGAGCAATCAGCCCCAGCATTTT. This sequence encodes CASSPQGASNQPQHF.